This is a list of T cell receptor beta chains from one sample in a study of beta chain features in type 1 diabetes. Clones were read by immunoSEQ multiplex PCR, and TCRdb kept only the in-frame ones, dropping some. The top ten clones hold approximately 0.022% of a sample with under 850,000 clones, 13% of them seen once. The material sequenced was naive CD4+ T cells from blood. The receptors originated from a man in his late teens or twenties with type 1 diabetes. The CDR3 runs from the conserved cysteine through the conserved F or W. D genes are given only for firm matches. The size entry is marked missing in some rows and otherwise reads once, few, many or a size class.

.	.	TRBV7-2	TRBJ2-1	TGTGCCAGCACCTTACGGGGTACGGGGGCTACCTACAATGAGCAGTTCTTC	CASTLRGTGATYNEQFF
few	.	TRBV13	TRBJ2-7	TGTGCCAGCAGCTTACCTTGGCAGGGCGCCTACGAGCAGTACTTC	CASSLPWQGAYEQYF
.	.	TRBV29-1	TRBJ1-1	TGCAGCTCCGATGGGGGGCTGAACACTGAAGCTTTCTTT	CSSDGGLNTEAFF
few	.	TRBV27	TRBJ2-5	TGTGCCAGCAGCCAAAGACAGAACCAAGAGACCCAGTACTTC	CASSQRQNQETQYF
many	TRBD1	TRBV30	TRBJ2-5	TGTGCCTGGAGTCGGGACAGGCCTCCTTACCAAGAGACCCAGTACTTC	CAWSRDRPPYQETQYF
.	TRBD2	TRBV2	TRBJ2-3	TGTGCCAGCAGGGTAGGACTAGCGGGGGACGGCACAGATACGCAGTATTTT	CASRVGLAGDGTDTQYF
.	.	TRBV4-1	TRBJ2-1	TGCGCCAGCAGCCAAGATAAATTGGGGGGGCGTGGTAATGAGCAGTTCTTC	CASSQDKLGGRGNEQFF
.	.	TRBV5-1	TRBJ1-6	TGCGCCAGCAGCTTGTCGGGGAATAATTCACCCCTCCACTTT	CASSLSGNNSPLHF
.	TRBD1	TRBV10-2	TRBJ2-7	TGCGCCAGCCGGGACAGGGATAATTCCTACGAGCAGTACTTC	CASRDRDNSYEQYF
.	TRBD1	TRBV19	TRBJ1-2	TGTGCCAGTAGACCCGGACAGGTATTCTATGGCTACACCTTC	CASRPGQVFYGYTF
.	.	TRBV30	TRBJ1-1	TGTGCCTGGTACAGGAGGAACACTGAAGCTTTCTTT	CAWYRRNTEAFF
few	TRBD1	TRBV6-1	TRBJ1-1	TGTGCCAGCAGTGACAGGGGGCACACTGAAGCTTTCTTT	CASSDRGHTEAFF
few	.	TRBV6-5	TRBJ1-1	TGTGCCAGCAGTTCGGGAGGGTTAGACACTGAAGCTTTCTTT	CASSSGGLDTEAFF
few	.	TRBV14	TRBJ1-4	TGTGCCAGCAGCCCGGACGGGACATTTGGTGAAAAACTGTTTTTT	CASSPDGTFGEKLFF
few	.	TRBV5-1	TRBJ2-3	TGCGCCAGCAGCCCGGGGGGCACAGATACGCAGTATTTT	CASSPGGTDTQYF
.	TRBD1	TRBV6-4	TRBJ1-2	TGTGCCAGCAGGGAGACAGGGGGCTATGGCTACACCTTC	CASRETGGYGYTF
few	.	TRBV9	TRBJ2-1	TGTGCCAGCTCGAGTTTGGGGGCCTCCTACAATGAGCAGTTCTTC	CASSSLGASYNEQFF
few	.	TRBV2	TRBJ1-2	TGTGCCAGCAGTGTTACAGGGTCCAATGGCTACACCTTC	CASSVTGSNGYTF
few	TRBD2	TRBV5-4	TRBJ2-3	TGTGCCAGCAGCCTCGTGGGGGGGAGCACAGATACGCAGTATTTT	CASSLVGGSTDTQYF
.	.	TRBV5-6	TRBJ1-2	TGTGCCAGCAGCTTGGCAGTGGCGCGCACCTTC	CASSLAVARTF
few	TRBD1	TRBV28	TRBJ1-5	TGTGCCGCCCGGACAGGGGATTATCAGCCCCAGCATTTT	CAARTGDYQPQHF
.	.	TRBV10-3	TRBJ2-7	TGTGCCATCAGTGAGTCCAGCGGCGGCTCCTACGAGCAGTACTTC	CAISESSGGSYEQYF
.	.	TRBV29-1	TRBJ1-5	TGCAGCGCCTTGGACGTCAGCAATCAGCCCCAGCATTTT	CSALDVSNQPQHF
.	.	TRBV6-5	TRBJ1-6	TGTGCCAGCCGCAACGGGCAGGGCTCACCCCTCCACTTT	CASRNGQGSPLHF
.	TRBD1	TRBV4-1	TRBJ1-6	TGCGCCAGCAGCCGGAGGGACAGCTCCTATAATTCACCCCTCCACTTT	CASSRRDSSYNSPLHF
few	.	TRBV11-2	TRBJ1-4	TGTGCCAGCAGCTCCTCTTGGGTGACGACTAATGAAAAACTGTTTTTT	CASSSSWVTTNEKLFF
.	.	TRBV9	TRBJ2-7	TGTGCCAGCAGCGGACCTAAAGGGTTCCACGAGCAGTACTTC	CASSGPKGFHEQYF
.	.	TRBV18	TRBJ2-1	TGTGCCAGCTCGGGGACGGCTGAGCAGTTCTTC	CASSGTAEQFF
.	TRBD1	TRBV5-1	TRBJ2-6	TGCGCCAGCCGGACAGGGACTTCCTCTGGGGCCAACGTCCTGACTTTC	CASRTGTSSGANVLTF
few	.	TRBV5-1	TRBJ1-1	TGCGCCAGCAGCTTGGGACAGCCCTTTGAAGCTTTCTTT	CASSLGQPFEAFF
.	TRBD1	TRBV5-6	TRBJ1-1	TGTGCCAGCAGCTTGGTGGACAGGCGTGAGACTGAAGCTTTCTTT	CASSLVDRRETEAFF
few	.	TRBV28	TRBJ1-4	TGTGCCAGCAGTTGGGGATCGGGTGAAAAACTGTTTTTT	CASSWGSGEKLFF
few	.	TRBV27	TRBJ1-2	TGTGCCAGCAGTTTAACCGGGACACCCCTTCGAAGTGGCTACACCTTC	CASSLTGTPLRSGYTF
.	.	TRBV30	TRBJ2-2	TGTGCCTGGAACCCCCAGGGAACCGGGGAGCTGTTTTTT	CAWNPQGTGELFF
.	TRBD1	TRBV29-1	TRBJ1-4	TGCAGCGCCGCGACAGGGCAAACTAATGAAAAACTGTTTTTT	CSAATGQTNEKLFF
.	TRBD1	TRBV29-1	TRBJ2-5	TGCAGCACGTCGGACAGGGTCCAAGAGACCCAGTACTTC	CSTSDRVQETQYF
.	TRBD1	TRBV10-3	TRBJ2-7	TGTGCCATCAGTGGGGGACAGGGGGCCTCCTACGAGCAGTACTTC	CAISGGQGASYEQYF
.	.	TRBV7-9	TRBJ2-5	TGTGCCAGCAGCTTAGGGGCTTACAGAGACCAACAAGAGACCCAGTACTTC	CASSLGAYRDQQETQYF
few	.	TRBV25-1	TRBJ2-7	TGTGCCAGCAGGTCCGGAGGAACCTCGGGCGAGCAGTACTTC	CASRSGGTSGEQYF
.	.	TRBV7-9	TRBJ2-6	TGTGCCAGCAGCTTGGAGGGGCCCGGGGCCAACGTCCTGACTTTC	CASSLEGPGANVLTF
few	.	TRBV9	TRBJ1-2	TGTGCCAGCAGCGTAGGAGGACCCAATAACTATGGCTACACCTTC	CASSVGGPNNYGYTF